A selection of T cell receptor beta chains follows, all from one sample in a study of T cells in Graves' hyperthyroidism and ophthalmopathy. From the multiplex PCR reads, TCRdb called clonotypes with MiXCR, one entry per CDR3 protein. The sample records 640,000 or so distinct CDR3 sequences, 13% to 15% being singletons. Sequenced: blood. Receptors were obtained from a woman younger than 30 with Graves' ophthalmopathy. The CDR3 runs from the conserved cysteine through the conserved F or W. The order of the fields is V gene, D gene, clone size, J gene, CDR3 protein, CDR3 DNA. The D gene is left open where the match is weak. Clone size is given for some rows only: seen once, a few or many times, or a class if the clone is expanded.

V: TRBV20-1
D: -
size: -
J: TRBJ2-1
CDR3: CSARGTATDHNEQFF
DNA: TGCAGTGCTAGAGGGACGGCGACCGACCACAATGAGCAGTTCTTC

V: TRBV6-1
D: -
size: many
J: TRBJ2-5
CDR3: CASSRLGETQYF
DNA: TGTGCCAGCAGTCGATTAGGGGAGACCCAGTACTTC

V: TRBV27
D: TRBD2
size: -
J: TRBJ2-7
CDR3: CASSYSGSLTYEQYF
DNA: TGTGCCAGCAGTTATAGCGGGAGCCTAACCTACGAGCAGTACTTC

V: TRBV20-1
D: TRBD2
size: -
J: TRBJ2-1
CDR3: CSARRAGGNYNEQFF
DNA: TGCAGTGCTAGAAGAGCGGGAGGCAACTACAATGAGCAGTTCTTC

V: TRBV20-1
D: -
size: few
J: TRBJ1-2
CDR3: CSARGGVDYGYTF
DNA: TGCAGTGCTAGAGGTGGGGTGGACTATGGCTACACCTTC

V: TRBV20-1
D: TRBD2
size: many
J: TRBJ2-5
CDR3: CSAPTGGETQYF
DNA: TGCAGTGCTCCTACGGGGGGAGAGACCCAGTACTTC

V: TRBV3-1
D: TRBD2
size: few
J: TRBJ2-1
CDR3: CASSQSGSSSYNEQFF
DNA: TGTGCCAGCAGCCAGAGCGGGAGTAGTTCCTACAATGAGCAGTTCTTC

V: TRBV19
D: -
size: -
J: TRBJ1-1
CDR3: CASSIPIGQRNTEAFF
DNA: TGTGCCAGTAGTATCCCGATCGGGCAGAGAAACACTGAAGCTTTCTTT

V: TRBV12-3/TRBV12-4
D: -
size: many
J: TRBJ1-3
CDR3: CASSSTGLTGNTIYF
DNA: TGTGCCAGCAGTTCTACAGGGCTAACTGGAAACACCATATATTTT

V: TRBV4-1
D: -
size: -
J: TRBJ1-5
CDR3: CASSQGPRNQPQHF
DNA: TGCGCCAGCAGCCAAGGTCCAAGGAATCAGCCCCAGCATTTT

V: TRBV6-1
D: TRBD2
size: -
J: TRBJ2-7
CDR3: CASSPTKQGLAGKRDYEQYF
DNA: TGTGCCAGCAGCCCCACCAAACAGGGACTAGCGGGAAAGAGGGACTACGAGCAGTACTTC

V: TRBV18
D: TRBD1
size: many
J: TRBJ1-1
CDR3: CASSTGDRSTEAFF
DNA: TGTGCCAGCTCAACAGGGGACAGATCCACTGAAGCTTTCTTT

V: TRBV20-1
D: -
size: few
J: TRBJ1-2
CDR3: CSASGRSNYGYTF
DNA: TGCAGTGCTAGTGGACGGTCGAACTATGGCTACACCTTC

V: TRBV11-3
D: -
size: many
J: TRBJ1-1
CDR3: CASSLDPGLDTEAFF
DNA: TGTGCCAGCAGCTTAGATCCGGGCCTGGACACTGAAGCTTTCTTT

V: TRBV7-3
D: -
size: many
J: TRBJ1-1
CDR3: CASSLMRVVKSEAFF
DNA: TGTGCCAGCAGCTTAATGCGGGTAGTGAAGTCTGAAGCTTTCTTT

V: TRBV20-1
D: -
size: -
J: TRBJ2-7
CDR3: CSAGGRGSTEQYF
DNA: TGCAGTGCGGGGGGACGGGGCTCTACCGAGCAGTACTTC

V: TRBV7-2
D: -
size: many
J: TRBJ1-5
CDR3: CASSVDGNQPQHF
DNA: TGTGCCAGCAGCGTAGACGGGAATCAGCCCCAGCATTTT

V: TRBV12-3/TRBV12-4
D: -
size: many
J: TRBJ2-3
CDR3: CASSFTPSASTDTQYF
DNA: TGTGCCAGCAGTTTTACGCCTAGCGCTAGCACAGATACGCAGTATTTT

V: TRBV7-2
D: TRBD1
size: few
J: TRBJ2-5
CDR3: CAGSAFGQGGETQYF
DNA: TGTGCCGGCAGCGCATTCGGACAGGGCGGGGAAACCCAGTACTTC

V: TRBV6-5
D: TRBD2
size: -
J: TRBJ2-1
CDR3: CASSCSRTAAGPSGEQFF
DNA: TGTGCCAGCAGTTGCTCCCGTACCGCAGCGGGGCCGAGCGGTGAGCAGTTCTTC

V: TRBV20-1
D: -
size: -
J: TRBJ1-6
CDR3: CSAREWEINNSPLHF
DNA: TGCAGTGCTAGAGAATGGGAAATCAATAATTCACCCCTCCACTTT

V: TRBV2
D: TRBD1
size: few
J: TRBJ2-7
CDR3: CASGSNRGPPEQYF
DNA: TGTGCCAGCGGGTCGAACAGGGGCCCCCCCGAGCAGTACTTC

V: TRBV12-3/TRBV12-4
D: TRBD2
size: many
J: TRBJ2-3
CDR3: CASSRRTSGGGTDTQYF
DNA: TGTGCCAGCAGTCGCCGAACTAGCGGGGGGGGCACAGATACGCAGTATTTT

V: TRBV24-1
D: -
size: few
J: TRBJ2-1
CDR3: CATSDSSSEGGSYNEQFF
DNA: TGTGCCACCAGTGATTCTTCTAGTGAGGGGGGCTCCTACAATGAGCAGTTCTTC

V: TRBV2
D: -
size: many
J: TRBJ1-5
CDR3: CASSERVGRQPQHF
DNA: TGTGCCAGCAGTGAACGGGTGGGACGGCAGCCCCAGCATTTT

V: TRBV3-1
D: -
size: many
J: TRBJ2-2
CDR3: CASSQGTFQLFF
DNA: TGTGCCAGCAGCCAAGGCACCTTCCAGCTGTTTTTT

V: TRBV6-1
D: -
size: -
J: TRBJ2-5
CDR3: CASSIRRLASLETQYF
DNA: TGTGCCAGCAGTATCAGACGGCTAGCGAGCCTAGAGACCCAGTACTTC

V: TRBV2
D: TRBD1
size: many
J: TRBJ2-3
CDR3: CASSEMDRGTDTQYF
DNA: TGTGCCAGCAGTGAGATGGACAGGGGAACAGATACGCAGTATTTT

V: TRBV7-2
D: -
size: many
J: TRBJ1-2
CDR3: CASTPTGDGYTF
DNA: TGTGCCAGCACCCCCACCGGGGATGGCTACACCTTC

V: TRBV2
D: TRBD2
size: -
J: TRBJ2-5
CDR3: CASRTKRGTAGETQYF
DNA: TGTGCCAGCAGAACGAAGCGGGGAACCGCCGGGGAGACCCAGTACTTC

V: TRBV2
D: TRBD1
size: many
J: TRBJ2-1
CDR3: CASSPKLGQLDNEQFF
DNA: TGTGCCAGCAGCCCCAAGTTGGGACAGTTGGACAATGAGCAGTTCTTC

V: TRBV18
D: TRBD1
size: few
J: TRBJ1-6
CDR3: CASSPPSGQGGSPLHF
DNA: TGTGCCAGCTCACCACCCTCGGGACAGGGAGGTTCACCCCTCCACTTT

V: TRBV4-1
D: -
size: -
J: TRBJ1-4
CDR3: CASSQGSQTNEKLFF
DNA: TGCGCCAGCAGCCAAGGTTCGCAAACTAATGAAAAACTGTTTTTT

V: TRBV11-2
D: -
size: many
J: TRBJ2-5
CDR3: CASSLPVSGETQYF
DNA: TGTGCCAGCAGCTTACCCGTTAGCGGTGAGACCCAGTACTTC

V: TRBV27
D: -
size: many
J: TRBJ1-1
CDR3: CASSLPRFREPNTEAFF
DNA: TGTGCCAGCAGTCTACCTCGATTTAGGGAGCCGAACACTGAAGCTTTCTTT

V: TRBV12-3/TRBV12-4
D: TRBD2
size: -
J: TRBJ2-3
CDR3: CASSLSGGRVDTQYF
DNA: TGTGCCAGCAGTTTGAGCGGGGGCCGGGTAGATACGCAGTATTTT

V: TRBV9
D: TRBD1
size: many
J: TRBJ1-1
CDR3: CASSVGRGRPTEAFF
DNA: TGTGCCAGCAGCGTAGGGAGGGGGCGCCCCACTGAAGCTTTCTTT

V: TRBV3-1
D: -
size: many
J: TRBJ2-7
CDR3: CASSPGEQYF
DNA: TGTGCCAGCTCCCCTGGCGAGCAGTACTTC

V: TRBV7-2
D: -
size: many
J: TRBJ2-1
CDR3: CASSGEAANEQFF
DNA: TGTGCCAGCAGTGGAGAAGCTGCCAATGAGCAGTTCTTC